These 9 T cell receptor beta chains originate from one sample sequenced in a study of blood T cell repertoires in COVID-19. TCRdb's table, derived via immunoSEQ multiplex PCR, lists solely in-frame clones and lacks some. The sample carries 210,000 or so clones, 80% to 90% recorded once. Sequenced material: peripheral blood. The receptor source for this set is a woman older than 75 with active or convalescent COVID-19.

The chain couples TRBV30 to TRBJ2-4, with 7 bases that match TRBD1. The length of the CDR3 is 13 residues. From germline, CDR1 is GTSNPN and CDR2 SVGIG (reference sequence). V lost 3 bases and J lost 5; bases outside the gene matches: 4. The CDR3 spells CAWRGQNENIQYF. The DNA of the CDR3 is TGTGCCTGGAGGGGACAGAACGAAAACATTCAGTACTTC.

This chain links TRBV5-1 with TRBJ2-7; a possible D gene is TRBD2 (5 bases). CDR3 length: 16 amino acids. Trimming left V 0 bases short and J 6 bases short, with 19 bases between. Germline V CDR1 and CDR2: SGHRS, YFSETQ. The DNA for the CDR3 is TGCGCCAGCAGCTTGGCCGGAGTGGGAGTATTGCGCGAGCAGTACTTC. Translating it yields CASSLAGVGVLREQYF.

The chain has TRBV3-1 (or the pseudogene TRBV3-2) and TRBJ2-7; 8 positions match TRBD2. CDR3 size: 16 residues. CDR1 is LGHDT and CDR2 is YNNKEL in the germline V gene (reference sequence). Trimming took 4 bases from V and 4 from J; bases not matched to a gene: 12. For the CDR3, the DNA is TGTGCCAGCAGCCCAGCAAGGGCGGGGGGACAATACGAGCAGTACTTC. As protein: CASSPARAGGQYEQYF.

The gene calls are TRBV6-2 or TRBV6-3 and TRBJ2-7; a possible D gene is TRBD1 (6 bases). The CDR3 is made up of 11 amino acids. CDR1 MNHEY and CDR2 SVGEGT come from the germline V gene. Trimming shortened V by 5 bases and J by 6 bases, and 8 bases separated the two germline ends. The CDR3 loop is CASSGTLEQYF. The DNA for the CDR3 is TGTGCCAGCAGTGGGACACTCGAGCAGTACTTC.

This clone was picked up a small number of times. The V call is TRBV6-5, the J call TRBJ2-2; weak D call: TRBD1 (6 bases). This CDR3 region has 14 residues. CDR1 and CDR2 from the germline V gene are MNHEY and SVGAGI. Trimming removed 5 bases from V and 4 bases from J, with 11 bases in between. CDR3 in DNA: TGTGCCAGCAGTACAGGACAGCCCACCGGGGAGCTGTTTTTT. This sequence encodes CASSTGQPTGELFF.

The chain joins TRBV10-3 to TRBJ1-3, with no clear D. The V gene lost 5 bases and the J gene lost 0 bases, with 11 bases spanning the gap. Per the germline V gene, CDR1 is ENHRY and CDR2 is SYGVKD. This CDR3 comprises 15 residues. CDR3 DNA: TGTGCCATCAGTCGTAATACTATCTCTGGAAACACCATATATTTT. Amino acids: CAISRNTISGNTIYF.

V gene TRBV28 combines with J gene TRBJ2-3; D gene ambiguous. Trimming removed 4 bases from V and 0 bases from J, with 14 bases in between. This CDR3 spans 16 amino acids. Germline values: CDR1 MDHEN, CDR2 SYDVKM. CDR3 coding DNA: TGTGCCAGCAGTTCTCCCATAGCCATTAGCACAGATACGCAGTATTTT. Translated: CASSSPIAISTDTQYF.

The chain has TRBV18 and TRBJ1-2, with 7 bases lining up with TRBD1. Losses at the gene ends were 4 bases for V and 2 bases for J; bases not matched to a gene: 7. Germline CDR1 is KGHSH and CDR2 is LQKENI. The CDR3 consists of 15 residues. CDR3: CASSQGTVKNYGYTF. As DNA, the CDR3 is TGTGCCAGCTCACAGGGGACAGTAAAGAACTATGGCTACACCTTC.

Only one count was recorded for this clone. The rearrangement uses TRBV11-3 and TRBJ2-7, with TRBD2 as a possible D gene (5 bases). The CDR3 totals 18 residues. Germline V gives CDR1 SGHNT, CDR2 YENEEA. The germline V and J ends were trimmed by 0 bases and 0 bases, with 18 bases remaining between them. This chain's CDR3 is CASSLEYQRLGPSYEQYF. The CDR3 nucleotides are TGTGCCAGCAGCTTAGAGTACCAGCGGCTAGGTCCCTCCTACGAGCAGTACTTC. Complete variable domain (other parts from reference TRBV11-3 and TRBJ2-7): EAGVVQSPRYKIIEKKQPVAFWCNPISGHNTLYWYLQNLGQGPELLIRYENEEAVDDSQLPKDRFSAERLKGVDSTLKIQPAELGDSAVYLCASSLEYQRLGPSYEQYFGPGTRLTVT.